This T cell receptor (beta chain) came from a study of early T cells in non-severe SARS-CoV-2 infection. Study background: Sequenced material consisted of bulk RNA (from unsorted whole blood), and chains were unpaired.

Whole-study results and caveats: Using VDJdb, the matching emphasized anti-spike CD8 responses while missing private and CD4 specificities.

This CDR3 has 17 amino acids. Germline V gene data show CDR1 as MDHEN and CDR2 as SYDVKM. The V gene end was trimmed by 2 bases and the J gene end by 5 bases; junction bases not matched to a gene: 9. For this clonotype: The target antigen is unknown.

Attachment of unique molecular identifiers to individual cDNA molecules was performed. In TCRdb, the 5' RACE reads were re-called with MiXCR into one record per CDR3 protein. The sample holds about 56,000 distinct CDR3 sequences, less than 15% seen once. The receptor comes from an adult who was a healthcare worker with PCR-confirmed SARS-CoV-2 infection or an uninfected control (not recorded which). The sample here was whole blood, taken at baseline. The rearrangement joins TRBV28 to TRBJ2-5; 12 nucleotides match TRBD2. In nucleotides, the CDR3 is TGTGCCAGCAGTTTAACTCTAGCGGGAGGGCCGGATGAGACCCAGTACTTC. Protein product: CASSLTLAGGPDETQYF.